These 17 T cell receptor beta chains were all obtained from the same sample, sequenced in a study of neoadjuvant anti-PD-1 for oral cavity cancer. Sequencing used immunoSEQ multiplex PCR; TCRdb keeps in-frame clones, though not all of them. This table holds over 11,000 clones, approximately 73% found once. Time point noted: after neoadjuvant nivolumab, at surgical resection. Specimen: PBMCs, collected after nivolumab (anti-PD-1) treatment. The receptors derive from a person aged 40 to 85 with oral cavity squamous cell carcinoma.

This rearrangement joins TRBV5-4 to TRBJ2-7; possibly TRBD1 for D (6 bases). This CDR3 contains 15 residues. Germline CDR1 and CDR2: SGHNT and YYREEE (reference sequence). Trimming took 0 bases from V and 5 from J, leaving 15 bases between them. The CDR3, as DNA: TGTGCCAGCAGCTTGGTGGGGGCGAAGTCTAACGAGCAGTACTTC. This translates into CASSLVGAKSNEQYF.

The rearrangement uses TRBV5-1 and TRBJ1-1; D may be TRBD1 (5 bases). CDR1 and CDR2 from the germline V gene are SGHRS and YFSETQ. V was trimmed by 1 base and J by 6 bases, leaving 13 bases between them. This CDR3 comprises 14 residues. Here the CDR3 DNA reads TGCGCCAGCAGCTTGTATCAGGGAACTTCTGAAGCTTTCTTT. Translation gives CASSLYQGTSEAFF.

The chain is built from TRBV7-9 and TRBJ2-1, with TRBD2 identical over 12 bases. Germline loops: CDR1 SEHNR, CDR2 FQNEAQ (reference sequence). V was pared by 6 bases and J by 7 bases, with 7 bases of the junction left unmatched. This CDR3 has 15 amino acids. CDR3 amino acids: CASSSSGRARNEQFF. Written as DNA, the CDR3 is TGTGCCAGCAGTTCTAGCGGGAGGGCACGAAATGAGCAGTTCTTC.

The J gene is TRBJ1-2, the V gene TRBV7-3, with 7 bases lining up with TRBD1. In germline, CDR1 is SGHTA, CDR2 FQGTGA. CDR3 length equals 15 residues. After removal of 5 bases from V and 6 bases from J, the junction contained 12 bases not matched to a gene. Here the CDR3 reads CASSHDQAGGDGYTF. CDR3 nucleotides: TGTGCCAGCAGCCACGACCAAGCAGGGGGGGATGGCTACACCTTC.

This clone showed up just once. This chain links TRBV19 with TRBJ1-1; 8 positions agree with TRBD1. Germline V gene data show CDR1 as LNHDA and CDR2 as SQIVND (reference sequence). The CDR3 length is 14 residues. V trimming: 3 bases; J trimming: 1 base; junction bases outside the gene matches: 1. The CDR3 sequence: CASSIGQGNTEAFF. Written as DNA, the CDR3 is TGTGCCAGTAGTATTGGACAGGGGAACACTGAAGCTTTCTTT.

The V gene is TRBV28, the J gene TRBJ2-2; maybe TRBD2 (5 bases). The V gene lost 5 bases and the J gene lost 7 bases, with 11 bases spanning the gap. The CDR3 loop spans 13 amino acids. CDR1 and CDR2 (germline): MDHEN, SYDVKM. In nucleotides, the CDR3 is TGTGCCAGCAGTCCCCGGGAAGACGGGGAGCTGTTTTTT. Translated: CASSPREDGELFF. The variable domain in full, completed from reference TRBV28 and TRBJ2-2, reads DVKVTQSSRYLVKRTGEKVFLECVQDMDHENMFWYRQDPGLGLRLIYFSYDVKMKEKGDIPEGYSVSREKKERFSLILESASTNQTSMYLCASSPREDGELFFGEGSRLTVL.

The J gene is TRBJ1-1, the V gene TRBV2; D gene ambiguous. The CDR3 is 15 amino acids. V gave up 1 base and J gave up 2 bases, with 11 bases separating them. Germline CDR1 and CDR2: SNHLY and FYNNEI. This chain's CDR3 is CASSEEYVRNTEAFF. The DNA for the CDR3 is TGTGCCAGCAGTGAAGAGTATGTCAGAAACACTGAAGCTTTCTTT.

This clone has just a few counts. The V call is TRBV5-1, the J call TRBJ2-1, with TRBD2 matching 12 bases. The CDR3 runs to 17 residues. From germline, CDR1 is SGHRS and CDR2 YFSETQ. Trimming cost V 5 bases and J 6 bases; bases outside gene matches: 12. DNA of the CDR3: TGCGCCAGCAGTCGTAGCCCACTAGCGGGAGGAACCAATGAGCAGTTCTTC. This codes for CASSRSPLAGGTNEQFF.

The chain combines TRBV5-1 with TRBJ1-2; D call uncertain. Germline CDR1 reads SGHRS; CDR2 reads YFSETQ. Trimming took off 0 bases at V and 3 bases at J, with 9 bases between the two ends. There are 14 residues in the CDR3. DNA of the CDR3: TGCGCCAGCAGCTTGGGGGGAGCCCACTATGGCTACACCTTC. Translated, it gives CASSLGGAHYGYTF.

The CDR3 protein is CASSEGGSGNEQFF. In DNA form, the CDR3 reads TGTGCCAGCAGTGAAGGGGGATCAGGGAATGAGCAGTTCTTC. The V call is TRBV2, the J call TRBJ2-1; weak D call: TRBD1 (5 bases). This CDR3 contains 14 residues. Per the germline V gene, CDR1 is SNHLY and CDR2 is FYNNEI. V dropped 1 base and J dropped 7 bases, with 11 bases sitting between them.

The table lists this clone with a few counts. The chain joins TRBV30 to TRBJ2-3, with D perhaps TRBD2 (7 bases). This CDR3 spans 19 amino acids. The germline V gene encodes CDR1 GTSNPN and CDR2 SVGIG (reference sequence). V was cut by 0 bases and J by 2 bases, with 24 bases left in between. The CDR3: CAWSVVYSGGRDFTDTQYF. The CDR3 region has the DNA TGTGCCTGGAGTGTAGTCTATTCGGGGGGCCGGGACTTCACAGATACGCAGTATTTT.

The V call is TRBV6-5, the J call TRBJ1-4; tentative D call: TRBD1 (5 bases). The CDR3 loop spans 11 amino acids. V was pared by 6 bases and J by 10 bases, with 9 bases between. Germline V gene sequence: CDR1 MNHEY, CDR2 SVGAGI. CDR3 DNA: TGTGCCAGCAGGGGGGGACGAAAACTGTTTTTT. Protein product: CASRGGRKLFF.

This clone was seen only once. The chain carries TRBV6-5 and TRBJ1-5; D gene ambiguous. Deletions cut 6 bases from V and 4 bases from J, with 16 bases between. The CDR3 covers 15 residues. Germline V gene data show CDR1 as MNHEY and CDR2 as SVGAGI. The CDR3 nucleotides are TGTGCCAGCAGATCATCCGGGAGTCCAAATCAGCCCCAGCATTTT. It codes for CASRSSGSPNQPQHF.

The J gene is TRBJ2-3, the V gene TRBV6-6, with a weak D call TRBD1 (5 bases). This CDR3 is 13 amino acids long. Trimming shortened V by 7 bases and J by 7 bases, and 15 bases separated the two germline ends. CDR1 MNHNY and CDR2 SVGAGI come from the germline V gene (reference sequence). The CDR3 reads CASTEDNAHTQYF. DNA of the CDR3: TGTGCCAGCACCGAGGACAACGCCCATACGCAGTATTTT.

This chain links TRBV6-5 with TRBJ2-1; TRBD2 matches at 8 bases. Looked up from germline, CDR1 is MNHEY and CDR2 is SVGAGI. This CDR3 is built from 16 residues. Trimming took 2 bases from V and 4 from J; bases not matched to a gene: 7. This CDR3 is CASSYGAGDRYNEQFF. CDR3 sequence (DNA): TGTGCCAGCAGTTACGGAGCGGGGGATAGGTACAATGAGCAGTTCTTC.

The chain uses TRBV5-1 and TRBJ2-3; 8 positions match TRBD2. Germline V gives CDR1 SGHRS, CDR2 YFSETQ. The J segment lost 2 bases and the V segment lost 0 bases, leaving 5 bases of the junction unmatched. CDR3 length: 16 residues. CDR3 nucleotides: TGCGCCAGCAGCTTGGGGCTAGCGGGCTCCACAGATACGCAGTATTTT. It specifies CASSLGLAGSTDTQYF.

The chain is built from TRBV7-8 and TRBJ2-7; D possibly corresponds to TRBD2 (6 bases). The CDR3 extends over 13 amino acids. The germline CDR1 and CDR2 sequences are SGHVS and FQNEAQ. Between the trimmed V and J ends, which lost 1 base and 3 bases, there was a span of 7 bases. In DNA form, the CDR3 reads TGTGCCAGCAGCTTAGGACTAGGCTACGAGCAGTACTTC. Translating gives CASSLGLGYEQYF. Variable domain in full (rest from reference TRBV7-8 and TRBJ2-7): GAGVSQSPRYKVAKRGQDVALRCDPISGHVSLFWYQQALGQGPEFLTYFQNEAQLDKSGLPSDRFFAERPEGSVSTLKIQRTQQEDSAVYLCASSLGLGYEQYFGPGTRLTVT.